Presented here are 30 T cell receptor beta chains from one specimen sequenced in a study of T cells in localized non-small cell lung cancer. The assay was immunoSEQ multiplex PCR, and TCRdb's table has in-frame clones only and misses some. The sample includes roughly 84,000 clones, around 89% of them seen just once. Here the sequenced sample was peripheral blood, taken before any cancer treatment. The origin of the receptors is a woman aged 40-69 years with stage I squamous cell lung carcinoma.

This chain connects TRBV6-5 to TRBJ1-6; D is unresolved. There are 16 residues in the CDR3. Per the germline V gene, CDR1 is MNHEY and CDR2 is SVGAGI. Trimming removed 3 bases at V and 7 bases at J, with 16 bases between. The CDR3 nucleotides read TGTGCCAGCAGTTATGGTTTTGCGGTAGAAAATTCACCCCTCCACTTT. Protein: CASSYGFAVENSPLHF.

This clone was detected a few times. V and J are TRBV18 and TRBJ1-6, with 9 positions matching TRBD1. V was pared by 4 bases and J by 7 bases, with 5 bases of the junction left unmatched. The CDR3 has 15 residues. Germline CDR1 reads KGHSH; CDR2 reads LQKENI. CDR3 sequence reads: CASSRTGTGNSPLHF. The CDR3 region has the DNA TGTGCCAGCTCACGGACCGGGACAGGGAATTCACCCCTCCACTTT.

The chain combines TRBV6-6 with TRBJ1-4, with no clear D. Between the trimmed V and J ends, which lost 10 bases and 4 bases, there was a span of 19 bases. CDR1 MNHNY and CDR2 SVGAGI come from the germline V gene (reference sequence). This CDR3 comprises 15 residues. The CDR3 is CATKSSGGFNEKLFF. Here the CDR3 DNA reads TGTGCCACCAAATCCTCGGGAGGGTTTAATGAAAAACTGTTTTTT.

Points on this clone: The sample has other DNA sequences that encode this CDR3 too. The chain employs TRBV10-3 and TRBJ1-2; maybe TRBD1 (6 bases). The CDR3 has 13 amino acids. Trimming stripped 7 bases from V and 2 bases from J, with 11 bases between. Germline V gene data show CDR1 as ENHRY and CDR2 as SYGVKD. CDR3 protein: CAINQDRNYGYTF. The CDR3, as DNA: TGTGCCATCAACCAAGACAGGAACTATGGCTACACCTTC.

V and J are TRBV6-5 and TRBJ1-6; perhaps TRBD1 as D (6 bases). Germline V gene sequence: CDR1 MNHEY, CDR2 SVGAGI. Trimming stripped 6 bases from V and 4 bases from J, with 10 bases between. This CDR3 has 14 amino acids. The CDR3 here is CASRSTGYNSPLHF. The CDR3 coding sequence is TGTGCCAGCAGGAGCACAGGGTATAATTCACCCCTCCACTTT.

The chain employs TRBV7-8 and TRBJ2-7, with D tentatively TRBD1 (5 bases). The CDR3 runs 14 residues. Deletions cut 2 bases from V and 0 bases from J, with 8 bases between. In germline, CDR1 is SGHVS, CDR2 FQNEAQ. CDR3 sequence (DNA): TGTGCCAGCAGCTTAAGGACAAACTCCTACGAGCAGTACTTC. Translation gives CASSLRTNSYEQYF. The variable domain in full, completed from reference TRBV7-8 and TRBJ2-7, reads GAGVSQSPRYKVAKRGQDVALRCDPISGHVSLFWYQQALGQGPEFLTYFQNEAQLDKSGLPSDRFFAERPEGSVSTLKIQRTQQEDSAVYLCASSLRTNSYEQYFGPGTRLTVT.

The V and J genes are TRBV5-6 and TRBJ2-2; D is undetermined. The ends were cut back, 1 base at V and 4 bases at J, with 8 bases in the middle. Germline CDR1 is SGHDT and CDR2 is YYEEEE. The CDR3 loop spans 14 amino acids. The CDR3 nucleotides read TGTGCCAGCAGCTTGATTTCGAGCACCGGGGAGCTGTTTTTT. Residues: CASSLISSTGELFF. The variable domain in full, with the rest retrieved from reference TRBV5-6 and TRBJ2-2, is DAGVTQSPTHLIKTRGQQVTLRCSPKSGHDTVSWYQQALGQGPQFIFQYYEEEERQRGNFPDRFSGHQFPNYSSELNVNALLLGDSALYLCASSLISSTGELFFGEGSRLTVL.

CDR3 amino acids: CASTVGGVTDTQYF. CDR3 bases: TGTGCCAGCACTGTCGGGGGAGTCACAGATACGCAGTATTTT. The chain combines TRBV5-4 with TRBJ2-3; D perhaps matches TRBD2 (6 bases). This CDR3 spans 14 amino acids. The germline CDR1 and CDR2 sequences are SGHNT and YYREEE (reference sequence). The germline V and J ends were trimmed by 6 bases and 2 bases, with 13 bases remaining between them.

The gene calls are TRBV5-8 and TRBJ2-1; D possibly corresponds to TRBD1 (5 bases). Germline V gene lookup returns CDR1 SGHTS and CDR2 YDEGEE. The V end lost 0 bases, the J end lost 5 bases, and 6 bases lay between the germline ends. The CDR3 sequence is 13 residues long. This chain's CDR3 is CASSLDRNNEQFF. The CDR3 coding sequence is TGTGCCAGCAGCTTGGACAGGAACAATGAGCAGTTCTTC.

The genes are TRBV19 and TRBJ2-2; 7 nucleotides agree with TRBD1. In germline, CDR1 is LNHDA, CDR2 SQIVND (reference sequence). Trimming removed 5 bases from V and 6 bases from J; junction bases left unmatched: 9. The CDR3 is made up of 15 amino acids. The CDR3 spells CASSLQGLRAGELFF. The CDR3 coding sequence is TGTGCCAGTAGTTTACAGGGGTTACGGGCCGGGGAGCTGTTTTTT.

The CDR3 here is CASSLGRRKANYGYTF. CDR3 DNA: TGTGCCAGCAGCTTAGGCAGACGCAAAGCTAACTATGGCTACACCTTC. The V call is TRBV7-8, the J call TRBJ1-2; no definite D call. The CDR3 contains 16 residues. V was clipped by 1 base and J by 0 bases, with 12 bases between them. Germline V CDR1 and CDR2: SGHVS, FQNEAQ. The entire variable domain, with the rest obtained from reference TRBV7-8 and TRBJ1-2, is as follows: GAGVSQSPRYKVAKRGQDVALRCDPISGHVSLFWYQQALGQGPEFLTYFQNEAQLDKSGLPSDRFFAERPEGSVSTLKIQRTQQEDSAVYLCASSLGRRKANYGYTFGSGTRLTVV.

V and J are TRBV5-4 and TRBJ2-2; TRBD1 or TRBD2 may be the D gene (5 bases each). This CDR3 spans 16 amino acids. The V end was cut by 4 bases, the J end by 3 bases, with 16 bases between. Germline CDR1 reads SGHNT; CDR2 reads YYREEE (reference sequence). CDR3 nucleotide sequence: TGTGCCAGCAGCGCCGGTGAGGGGCAGGACACCGGGGAGCTGTTTTTT. Its translation is CASSAGEGQDTGELFF.

The chain combines TRBV20-1 with TRBJ1-1; D is possibly TRBD1 (6 bases). V was cut by 6 bases and J by 10 bases, with 15 bases left in between. The CDR3 totals 11 residues. Germline V CDR1 and CDR2: DFQATT, SNEGSKA (reference sequence). In DNA, the CDR3 is TGCAGTGCGGGGGGCGCGGGGCTAGCTTTCTTT. Protein sequence: CSAGGAGLAFF.

V usage is TRBV27 and J usage is TRBJ1-1; 8 positions match TRBD1. The CDR3 extends over 15 amino acids. Losses at the gene ends were 7 bases for V and 3 bases for J; bases not matched to a gene: 10. Germline CDR1 reads MNHEY; CDR2 reads SMNVEV (reference sequence). CDR3 amino acids: CASMRTGRGDTEAFF. CDR3 sequence (DNA): TGTGCCAGCATGAGGACAGGGCGGGGGGACACTGAAGCTTTCTTT.

V gene TRBV11-1 combines with J gene TRBJ1-1; perhaps TRBD1 as D (5 bases). The germline gives CDR1 SGHAT, CDR2 FQDESV (reference sequence). CDR3 size: 16 residues. V shed 5 bases and J shed 1 base, with 17 bases lying between them. CDR3 sequence reads: CASSRRPGTGNTEAFF. The CDR3 DNA is TGTGCCAGCAGCAGACGTCCCGGGACGGGGAACACTGAAGCTTTCTTT.

The chain couples TRBV5-6 to TRBJ2-7; 9 bases agree with TRBD2. In germline, CDR1 is SGHDT, CDR2 YYEEEE. With 3 bases clipped from V and 2 bases from J, the junction kept 6 bases outside the gene matches. The CDR3 contains 15 residues. CDR3 sequence reads: CASSYLAGAPYEQYF. CDR3 nucleotides: TGTGCCAGCAGCTATTTAGCGGGGGCCCCCTACGAGCAGTACTTC.

The chain links TRBV5-1 to TRBJ2-6; D gene uncertain. The CDR3 is made up of 15 amino acids. Looked up from germline, CDR1 is SGHRS and CDR2 is YFSETQ. Trimming took 4 bases from V and 0 from J, leaving 8 bases between them. CDR3 in amino acids: CASSQRPSGANVLTF. Here the CDR3 DNA reads TGCGCCAGCAGCCAACGGCCCTCTGGGGCCAACGTCCTGACTTTC.

The chain recombines TRBV6-5 with TRBJ2-1; 15 nucleotides agree with TRBD2. The ends lost 9 bases at V and 10 bases at J; junction bases unmatched: 7. Germline V gene data show CDR1 as MNHEY and CDR2 as SVGAGI. CDR3 size: 14 residues. The CDR3 bases are TGTGCCAGTAGCGGACTAGCGGGGGGGCGGGAGCAGTTCTTC. It specifies CASSGLAGGREQFF.

V is TRBV18 and J is TRBJ2-7; D may be TRBD1 (5 bases). Germline V gene data show CDR1 as KGHSH and CDR2 as LQKENI. The CDR3 runs to 13 residues. With 3 bases removed from V and 2 bases from J, the gap between germline ends came to 8 bases. CDR3 residues: CASSPDITYEQYF. In DNA, the CDR3 is TGTGCCAGCTCACCGGACATTACCTACGAGCAGTACTTC.

This clone was counted a single time. J is TRBJ2-3 and V is TRBV18, with 11 positions matching TRBD2. The germline CDR1 and CDR2 sequences are KGHSH and LQKENI. The V segment lost 6 bases and the J segment 0 bases; nucleotides outside the gene matches: 17. The CDR3 extends over 20 amino acids. CDR3 region: CASSLTPTSGGPPSTDTQYF. The CDR3 nucleotides read TGTGCCAGCTCCCTCACCCCCACTAGCGGGGGACCCCCTAGCACAGATACGCAGTATTTT.

The chain combines TRBV21-1 with TRBJ2-1. TRBV21-1 constitutes a pseudogene. This CDR3 comprises 16 residues. The CDR3 reads CASSKGNRARNNEQFF. CDR3 sequence (DNA): TGTGCCAGCAGCAAGGGAAACCGGGCCAGGAACAATGAGCAGTTCTTC.

The rearrangement joins TRBV2 to TRBJ2-7, with D possibly matching TRBD1 (6 bases). Trimming shortened V by 7 bases and J by 1 base, and 11 bases separated the two germline ends. The CDR3 extends over 13 amino acids. Germline-derived CDR1 and CDR2 are SNHLY and FYNNEI. As DNA, the CDR3 is TGTGCCAGCATCCCAGGGGATTCCTACGAGCAGTACTTC. Translation gives CASIPGDSYEQYF.

The chain carries TRBV30 and TRBJ2-7; D is perhaps TRBD1 (6 bases). The germline V gene has CDR1 GTSNPN and CDR2 SVGIG (reference sequence). The CDR3 has 12 amino acids. V was clipped by 2 bases and J by 6 bases, with 11 bases between them. For the CDR3, the DNA is TGTGCCTGGAGTTCTTACAGGGTCGAGCAGTACTTC. Protein product: CAWSSYRVEQYF.

This clone was seen once. The V and J genes are TRBV25-1 and TRBJ1-1; D remains unclear. Germline CDR1 reads MGHDK; CDR2 reads SYGVNS. This CDR3 spans 12 amino acids. Deletions cut 4 bases from V and 3 bases from J, with 6 bases between. CDR3 in amino acids: CASSGAYTEAFF. CDR3 nucleotides: TGTGCCAGCAGTGGGGCCTACACTGAAGCTTTCTTT.

The V call is TRBV19, the J call TRBJ2-1; D is ambiguous. The germline gives CDR1 LNHDA, CDR2 SQIVND (reference sequence). The germline V and J ends were trimmed by 7 bases and 0 bases, with 13 bases remaining between them. CDR3 size: 15 residues. CDR3 region: CASTTDASSYNEQFF. CDR3 nucleotide sequence: TGTGCCAGTACCACGGACGCCTCCTCCTACAATGAGCAGTTCTTC.

The gene calls are TRBV30 and TRBJ1-3; D remains ambiguous. The CDR3 contains 15 residues. CDR1 and CDR2 from the germline V gene are GTSNPN and SVGIG (reference sequence). V dropped 0 bases and J dropped 0 bases, with 9 bases sitting between them. This CDR3 reads CAWSVLGSSGNTIYF. In DNA form, the CDR3 reads TGTGCCTGGAGTGTACTCGGGTCCTCTGGAAACACCATATATTTT.

The chain joins TRBV6-1 to TRBJ1-4; 9 bases are a match to TRBD1. Germline loops: CDR1 MNHNS, CDR2 SASEGT. This CDR3 has 14 amino acids. The V segment lost 3 bases and the J segment 13 bases; nucleotides outside the gene matches: 9. CDR3 nucleotides: TGTGCCAGCAGTGATATCTACAGGGGGCAGAGACTGTTTTTT. Translation: CASSDIYRGQRLFF.

The gene calls are TRBV29-1 and TRBJ2-1, with D hard to call. This CDR3 has 11 amino acids. V dropped 4 bases and J dropped 6 bases, with 7 bases sitting between them. Germline V gene lookup returns CDR1 SQVTM and CDR2 ANQGSEA. CDR3 residues: CSVAVFNEQFF. The CDR3 DNA reads TGCAGCGTTGCCGTCTTCAATGAGCAGTTCTTC.

The chain has TRBV5-4 and TRBJ2-5; TRBD2 might be the D (5 bases). Germline lookup yields CDR1 SGHNT and CDR2 YYREEE (reference sequence). This CDR3 has 13 residues. Trimming took off 4 bases at V and 5 bases at J, with 12 bases between the two ends. The CDR3 loop is CASSPSREETQYF. As DNA, the CDR3 is TGTGCCAGCAGCCCATCGAGGGAGGAGACCCAGTACTTC.

V and J are TRBV4-2 and TRBJ2-1; 8 positions match TRBD2. CDR1 is LGHNA, CDR2 YNFKEQ, per germline. Unmatched junction bases numbered 8, after V lost 0 bases and J lost 4 bases. CDR3 length: 17 residues. The CDR3, as DNA: TGTGCCAGCAGCCAAGAGGGAGCGGGGGCAATATACAATGAGCAGTTCTTC. Protein product: CASSQEGAGAIYNEQFF.